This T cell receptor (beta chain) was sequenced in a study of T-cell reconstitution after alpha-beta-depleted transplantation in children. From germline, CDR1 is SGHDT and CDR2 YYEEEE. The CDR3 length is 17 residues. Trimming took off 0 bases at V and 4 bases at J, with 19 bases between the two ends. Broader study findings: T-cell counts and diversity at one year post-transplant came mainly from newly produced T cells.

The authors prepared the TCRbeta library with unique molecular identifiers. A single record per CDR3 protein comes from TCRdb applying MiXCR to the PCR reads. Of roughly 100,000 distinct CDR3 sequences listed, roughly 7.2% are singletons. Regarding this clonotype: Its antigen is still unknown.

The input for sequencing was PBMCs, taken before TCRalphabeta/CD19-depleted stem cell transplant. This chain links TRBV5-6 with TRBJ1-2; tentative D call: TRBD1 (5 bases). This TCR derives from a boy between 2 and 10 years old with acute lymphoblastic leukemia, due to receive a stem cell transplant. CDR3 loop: CASSLAWREDTFYGYTF. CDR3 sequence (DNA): TGTGCCAGCAGCTTGGCCTGGAGGGAGGACACCTTCTATGGCTACACCTTC.